This passage covers 22 T cell receptor beta chains from one sample sequenced in a study of radiotherapy plus CTLA-4 blockade in lung cancer. Clones were sequenced by immunoSEQ multiplex PCR, and TCRdb holds only the in-frame ones, with some missing. This table has 42,000 or so clones, roughly 79% appearing once. The material was peripheral blood, obtained from a patient treated with radiotherapy plus ipilimumab. The receptor source for this set is a human donor with non-small cell lung cancer that progressed on radiotherapy plus ipilimumab.

This clone was observed once. This chain links TRBV6-1 with TRBJ1-2; D is undetermined. The CDR3 is 15 amino acids. V lost 1 base and J 4 bases, leaving 13 bases between the germline ends. The V gene's germline CDR1 is MNHNS and CDR2 SASEGT. The CDR3 nucleotides read TGTGCCAGCAGTGAAGACCCCAGTCCCCTCTATGGCTACACCTTC. It is translated as CASSEDPSPLYGYTF.

This clone came up once. The rearrangement joins TRBV4-2 to TRBJ1-2; D gene ambiguous. Between the trimmed V and J ends, which lost 0 bases and 8 bases, there was a span of 7 bases. CDR1 and CDR2 (germline): LGHNA, YNFKEQ. This CDR3 has 12 residues. The CDR3 nucleotides read TGTGCCAGCAGCCAAGATCCAGGAGGCTACACCTTC. It is translated as CASSQDPGGYTF.

This chain joins TRBV5-8 and TRBJ1-4, with 7 nucleotides matching TRBD1. The CDR3 spans 17 residues. J was trimmed by 7 bases and V by 4 bases; bases with no gene match: 16. The germline CDR1 and CDR2 sequences are SGHTS and YDEGEE. The CDR3 protein is CASSLGRAGTAREKLFF. The CDR3 DNA sequence: TGTGCCAGCAGCCTGGGGAGAGCCGGGACAGCCCGTGAAAAACTGTTTTTT.

This rearrangement joins TRBV6-5 to TRBJ1-4, with a tentative D call TRBD1 (5 bases). There are 15 residues in the CDR3. Germline CDR1 reads MNHEY; CDR2 reads SVGAGI. V was trimmed by 4 bases and J by 3 bases, leaving 12 bases between them. The CDR3 region is CASSFSGLANEKLFF. The CDR3 DNA reads as TGTGCCAGCAGTTTTTCAGGGTTAGCTAATGAAAAACTGTTTTTT.

The V and J genes are TRBV7-9 and TRBJ2-4, with 12 positions matching TRBD1. V dropped 1 base and J dropped 6; count of bases not matched to a gene: 7. Germline V gene data show CDR1 as SEHNR and CDR2 as FQNEAQ (reference sequence). This CDR3 region has 17 residues. The CDR3 nucleotides read TGTGCCAGCAGCTTAGGGGGACAGGGGGCGCCGGGAAACATTCAGTACTTC. This gives the protein CASSLGGQGAPGNIQYF. Full variable domain (outside the CDR3, taken from reference TRBV7-9 and TRBJ2-4): DTGVSQNPRHKITKRGQNVTFRCDPISEHNRLYWYRQTLGQGPEFLTYFQNEAQLEKSRLLSDRFSAERPKGSFSTLEIQRTEQGDSAMYLCASSLGGQGAPGNIQYFGAGTRLSVL.

The chain uses TRBV7-9 and TRBJ2-4; 7 bases are shared with TRBD1. CDR1 SEHNR and CDR2 FQNEAQ come from the germline V gene (reference sequence). With V trimmed by 0 bases and J by 4 bases, 9 bases remained unmatched. The CDR3 spans 17 residues. The CDR3 is CASSLAVGTDAKNIQYF. CDR3 nucleotide sequence: TGTGCCAGCAGCTTAGCGGTGGGGACAGACGCGAAAAACATTCAGTACTTC. The variable domain in full, with the rest retrieved from reference TRBV7-9 and TRBJ2-4, is DTGVSQNPRHKITKRGQNVTFRCDPISEHNRLYWYRQTLGQGPEFLTYFQNEAQLEKSRLLSDRFSAERPKGSFSTLEIQRTEQGDSAMYLCASSLAVGTDAKNIQYFGAGTRLSVL.

The rearrangement uses TRBV18 and TRBJ2-2, with D uncertain. This CDR3 has 15 amino acids. Trimming pared 5 bases from V and 2 bases from J, leaving 12 bases between. In germline, CDR1 is KGHSH, CDR2 LQKENI. This chain's CDR3 is CASSNHNINTGELFF. In nucleotides, the CDR3 is TGTGCCAGCTCAAACCACAACATTAACACCGGGGAGCTGTTTTTT.

The V call is TRBV5-5, the J call TRBJ2-2; 12 bases line up with TRBD1. Germline-derived CDR1 and CDR2 are SGHKS and YYEKEE (reference sequence). V shed 3 bases, J shed 8 bases, and the junction held 5 bases outside the gene matches. The CDR3 has 15 residues. Written as DNA, the CDR3 is TGTGCCAGCAGCTGGGGACAGGGGGCATCAGGGGAGCTGTTTTTT. Translated: CASSWGQGASGELFF.

This clone has just a few counts. V and J are TRBV28 and TRBJ2-5, with 7 positions matching TRBD1. The CDR3 spans 15 residues. After removal of 7 bases from V and 5 bases from J, the junction contained 13 bases not matched to a gene. CDR1 and CDR2 from the germline V gene are MDHEN and SYDVKM. In DNA, the CDR3 is TGTGCCAGCAATCTTAGAGGGGGCGTGGATGAGACCCAGTACTTC. Its protein product is CASNLRGGVDETQYF.

The chain uses TRBV6-1 and TRBJ1-1; TRBD1 agrees at 11 bases. Unmatched junction bases numbered 5, after V lost 6 bases and J lost 8 bases. CDR1 MNHNS and CDR2 SASEGT come from the germline V gene. This CDR3 has 13 amino acids. CDR3 sequence: CASRDRGHLEAFF. The CDR3 nucleotides read TGTGCCAGCAGGGACAGGGGGCATCTCGAAGCTTTCTTT.

This chain connects TRBV12-5 to TRBJ2-2, with 8 nucleotides matching TRBD2. Germline values: CDR1 LGHNT, CDR2 FRNRAP. The V and J ends lost 0 bases and 4 bases, in that order; junction bases with no gene match: 4. The length of the CDR3 is 16 residues. This CDR3 is CASGLVAGAFTGELFF. The CDR3 bases are TGTGCTAGTGGTTTGGTAGCGGGGGCCTTCACCGGGGAGCTGTTTTTT.

V gene TRBV2 combines with J gene TRBJ2-1, with TRBD2 matching over 8 bases. The CDR3 has 15 amino acids. Germline lookup yields CDR1 SNHLY and CDR2 FYNNEI. With V trimmed by 5 bases and J by 5 bases, 8 bases remained unmatched. CDR3 sequence: CASSPGGGRNNEQFF. In DNA, the CDR3 is TGTGCCAGCAGTCCGGGCGGGGGGCGGAACAATGAGCAGTTCTTC.

The gene calls are TRBV9 and TRBJ2-5, with TRBD2 as a possible D gene (6 bases). V lost 4 bases and J 5 bases, leaving 15 bases between the germline ends. This CDR3 comprises 14 residues. Germline values: CDR1 SGDLS, CDR2 YYNGEE. This CDR3 is CASSPGRFGETQYF. CDR3 DNA: TGTGCCAGCAGCCCGGGGAGGTTCGGGGAGACCCAGTACTTC.

This chain uses TRBV6-6 with TRBJ1-3, with 7 positions matching TRBD1. Per the germline V gene, CDR1 is MNHNY and CDR2 is SVGAGI (reference sequence). Losses at the gene ends were 0 bases for V and 3 bases for J; bases not matched to a gene: 5. This CDR3 region has 16 residues. The CDR3 DNA sequence: TGTGCCAGCAGTTACTCAGACAGGGTGGGTGGAAACACCATATATTTT. Protein: CASSYSDRVGGNTIYF.

This chain joins TRBV4-2 and TRBJ1-1; possibly TRBD1 for D (6 bases). The V gene lost 0 bases and the J gene lost 10 bases, with 9 bases spanning the gap. Looked up from germline, CDR1 is LGHNA and CDR2 is YNFKEQ. The CDR3 contains 12 residues. CDR3 bases: TGTGCCAGCAGCCAAGAACAGGGAGTAGCTTTCTTT. As protein: CASSQEQGVAFF.

This chain connects TRBV5-1 to TRBJ2-5; TRBD2 agrees at 10 bases. The CDR3 extends over 16 amino acids. Germline V gene data show CDR1 as SGHRS and CDR2 as YFSETQ. V was clipped by 5 bases and J by 2 bases; unmatched bases: 9. The CDR3 nucleotides read TGCGCCAGCAGGTCAACCGGGACTAGCGATCAAGAGACCCAGTACTTC. Amino acid sequence: CASRSTGTSDQETQYF.

This chain joins TRBV19 and TRBJ2-3; D is uncertain. CDR1 LNHDA and CDR2 SQIVND come from the germline V gene (reference sequence). Trimming shortened V by 7 bases and J by 0 bases, and 8 bases separated the two germline ends. CDR3 size: 13 residues. CDR3 region: CASKRESTDTQYF. CDR3 bases: TGTGCCAGTAAGCGAGAGAGCACAGATACGCAGTATTTT.

This clone was picked up a small number of times. The chain joins TRBV5-1 to TRBJ2-7; 12 bases are a match to TRBD2. The germline gives CDR1 SGHRS, CDR2 YFSETQ. The CDR3 loop spans 15 amino acids. The V gene end was trimmed by 4 bases and the J gene end by 2 bases; junction bases not matched to a gene: 4. The CDR3 reads CASSNRTSGAYEQYF. The CDR3 nucleotides are TGCGCCAGCAGCAACCGGACTAGCGGGGCCTACGAGCAGTACTTC. Looking up the rest from reference TRBV5-1 and TRBJ2-7 gives the full variable domain: KAGVTQTPRYLIKTRGQQVTLSCSPISGHRSVSWYQQTPGQGLQFLFEYFSETQRNKGNFPGRFSGRQFSNSRSEMNVSTLELGDSALYLCASSNRTSGAYEQYFGPGTRLTVT.

The chain has TRBV7-8 and TRBJ2-3; 14 positions agree with TRBD2. V gave up 1 base and J gave up 10 bases; unmatched junction bases: 1. CDR1 and CDR2 (germline): SGHVS, FQNEAQ. The CDR3 runs to 14 residues. This CDR3 is CASSLGTSGGSQYF. The CDR3 coding sequence is TGTGCCAGCAGCTTAGGGACTAGCGGGGGGTCGCAGTATTTT.

The gene calls are TRBV6-5 and TRBJ2-2, with 11 positions matching TRBD2. The V gene's germline CDR1 is MNHEY and CDR2 SVGAGI. The CDR3 runs to 16 residues. The V segment lost 0 bases and the J segment 5 bases; nucleotides outside the gene matches: 2. Written as DNA, the CDR3 is TGTGCCAGCAGTTACTCGCCTAGCGGGGGGACCGGGGAGCTGTTTTTT. Protein product: CASSYSPSGGTGELFF.

The rearrangement uses TRBV7-2 and TRBJ2-3, with D maybe TRBD2 (5 bases). The germline gives CDR1 SGHTA, CDR2 FQGNSA. The CDR3 is 13 amino acids. Trimming left V 4 bases short and J 4 bases short, with 9 bases between. This chain's CDR3 is CASSSLGPDTQYF. The CDR3 nucleotides are TGTGCCAGCAGCTCACTAGGCCCAGATACGCAGTATTTT.

The rearrangement uses TRBV4-3 and TRBJ1-5; TRBD1 agrees at 9 bases. The CDR3 runs to 15 residues. Germline V gives CDR1 LGHNA, CDR2 YSLEER. V was pared by 4 bases and J by 7 bases, with 8 bases of the junction left unmatched. The CDR3 nucleotides are TGCGCCAGCAGCCCTGGGACAGGGTATAGCCAGCCCCAGCATTTT. It is translated as CASSPGTGYSQPQHF.